Listed below are T cell receptor beta chains from one sample, sequenced in a study of beta chain features in type 1 diabetes. Repertoires were generated with immunoSEQ multiplex PCR, while TCRdb's copy carries only in-frame clones and drops some. Here the sample spans roughly 100,000 clones, approximately 30% being singletons. Sequenced material: central memory CD4+ T cells from blood. All receptors come from a woman younger than 35 with type 1 diabetes. The CDR3 runs from the conserved cysteine through the conserved F or W. The D gene is left open where the match is weak. A clone size is listed for some rows: how often the clone was seen (once, few, many), or a class if it is expanded.

TRBJ2-7 NA many TRBV29-1 CSVQRETYEQYF
TRBJ2-4 TRBD2 few TRBV5-4 CASSPLGGSGIAKNIQYF
TRBJ2-3 TRBD2 medium-sized TRBV5-1 CASSGRLAGFTDTQYF
TRBJ2-4 NA NA TRBV7-9 CASSKTGGSILAGGNIQYF
TRBJ2-1 TRBD2 NA TRBV4-3 CASSQEIAGGYNEQFF
TRBJ2-1 TRBD2 NA TRBV28 CASRTSGASPYNEQFF
TRBJ2-2 TRBD2 few TRBV6-6 CASDRGRGNTGELFF
TRBJ2-5 TRBD1 NA TRBV4-3 CASSQEFRQGGETQYF
TRBJ2-7 NA NA TRBV6-1 CASSDPRQDLNEQYF
TRBJ2-3 NA few TRBV5-4 CASSLVEADTQYF
TRBJ2-3 TRBD2 few TRBV7-2 CASSLVREGGTQYF
TRBJ1-6 TRBD1 NA TRBV6-5 CASSYRTGPSPLHF
TRBJ2-3 TRBD2 many TRBV29-1 CSVSGTSGTDTQYF
TRBJ1-6 NA NA TRBV30 CAWKAAGTENSPLHF
TRBJ1-2 NA NA TRBV2 CASSEARGIYGYTF
TRBJ1-2 NA NA TRBV12-5 CASGLVLGSRFGYTF
TRBJ2-1 NA NA TRBV4-3 CASSQDLARNEQFF
TRBJ2-1 TRBD2 NA TRBV5-1 CASKGDPREGEQFF
TRBJ2-7 TRBD2 few TRBV10-3 CAIKPGLAVYEQYF
TRBJ2-1 NA few TRBV19 CASKDGSSYNEQFF
TRBJ2-6 TRBD1 NA TRBV5-1 CASSPRTGASSGANVLTF
TRBJ2-1 TRBD1 few TRBV11-2 CASSLVSGQGEQFF
TRBJ1-1 TRBD1 few TRBV7-9 CASSAEDREAFF
TRBJ2-2 NA once TRBV5-1 CASIPTGTGELFF
TRBJ2-3 TRBD2 NA TRBV7-9 CASSFLAGVTDTQYF
TRBJ1-2 TRBD1 NA TRBV4-1 CASSPRDGDRLGYTF
TRBJ2-3 TRBD2 few TRBV19 CASSMGSGSTDTQYF
TRBJ2-2 NA few TRBV7-3 CASGSGGRTGELFF
TRBJ2-7 NA few TRBV30 CAWGQKGHEQYF